These 30 T cell receptor beta chains were sequenced from one sample in a study of cytomegalovirus exposure and HLA in healthy donors (dated by TCRdb to the late 2010s). Libraries came from the immunoSEQ multiplex PCR assay. The multiplex PCR relied on a mix of 60 forward primers for TCR Vbeta segments and 13 reverse primers for TCR Jbeta segments. Sourced from immuneACCESS, this table was stored by TCRdb with only in-frame sequences that have V and J called. A share of the clones is absent; for the studies checked, an unresolved V gene accounts for under half, and the remainder has no known explanation. This sample has approximately 140,000 clones in its table, and approximately 85% of those were observed once. Under 2% of the sample lies in the top ten. Source material: PBMCs. The receptors originated from a boy between 10 and 17 years old in good health and CMV-seronegative.

J is TRBJ2-1 and V is TRBV29-1; D is perhaps TRBD1 (6 bases). Germline V gives CDR1 SQVTM, CDR2 ANQGSEA. The CDR3 is 15 amino acids. V was cut by 0 bases and J by 1 base, with 10 bases left in between. This chain's CDR3 is CSVEDDRTSYNEQFF. In DNA, the CDR3 is TGCAGCGTTGAAGATGACAGGACATCCTACAATGAGCAGTTCTTC.

The chain recombines TRBV5-1 with TRBJ2-1; D is undetermined. With 0 bases removed from V and 7 bases from J, the gap between germline ends came to 8 bases. The germline V gene has CDR1 SGHRS and CDR2 YFSETQ. The CDR3 contains 13 residues. The CDR3: CASSLASENEQFF. The CDR3 nucleotides are TGCGCCAGCAGCTTGGCCTCGGAGAATGAGCAGTTCTTC.

The rearrangement joins TRBV19 to TRBJ2-1; TRBD2 is a possible D gene (7 bases). V was cut by 3 bases and J by 1 base, with 10 bases left in between. The CDR3 has 15 amino acids. In germline, CDR1 is LNHDA, CDR2 SQIVND (reference sequence). The CDR3 nucleotides read TGTGCCAGTAGTATTGCGGGGGCATCCTACAATGAGCAGTTCTTC. It yields the protein CASSIAGASYNEQFF.

Remarks on this clone: Relative to the germline gene, one junction end is altered; a read error may explain this. The chain has TRBV7-7 and TRBJ2-5, with 7 bases identical to TRBD1. This CDR3 region has 14 residues. Germline lookup yields CDR1 SSHAT and CDR2 FNYEAQ (reference sequence). The CDR3 DNA reads as TGTGCTAGCAGCTTAGCTGCCAGGGGGAAGACCCAGTACTTC. Residues: CASSLAARGKTQYF.

The chain couples TRBV14 to TRBJ2-1; D possibly corresponds to TRBD2 (6 bases). Germline-derived CDR1 and CDR2 are SGHDN and FVKESK. CDR3 length: 13 amino acids. Trimming took 3 bases from V and 8 from J, leaving 11 bases between them. The CDR3 protein is CASSQATSYEQFF. DNA of the CDR3: TGTGCCAGCAGCCAGGCTACTAGCTATGAGCAGTTCTTC.

This clone was picked up one time. The CDR3 bases are TGTGCCAGCAGTGAAGATCGTTACGGGGGGGCCTCCTACGAGCAGTACTTC. Amino acids: CASSEDRYGGASYEQYF. The chain uses TRBV2 and TRBJ2-7, with 8 bases matching TRBD2. This CDR3 comprises 17 residues. From germline, CDR1 is SNHLY and CDR2 FYNNEI. V was pared by 1 base and J by 0 bases, with 8 bases of the junction left unmatched.

This sequence joins TRBV30 and TRBJ1-3; no reliable D call. Between the trimmed V and J ends, which lost 3 bases and 0 bases, there was a span of 9 bases. The CDR3 is 14 residues long. Germline CDR1 and CDR2: GTSNPN and SVGIG (reference sequence). The CDR3 DNA follows: TGTGCCTGGAGGGAACCAGGCTCTGGAAACACCATATATTTT. Translating gives CAWREPGSGNTIYF.

The chain has TRBV19 and TRBJ2-7, with 7 bases lining up with TRBD1. Germline values: CDR1 LNHDA, CDR2 SQIVND (reference sequence). Trimming cost V 5 bases and J 3 bases; bases outside gene matches: 4. This CDR3 has 13 amino acids. This CDR3 is CASSPGQIYEQYF. For the CDR3, the DNA is TGTGCCAGTAGTCCGGGACAGATCTACGAGCAGTACTTC. The complete variable domain, with remaining parts taken from reference TRBV19 and TRBJ2-7, reads DGGITQSPKYLFRKEGQNVTLSCEQNLNHDAMYWYRQDPGQGLRLIYYSQIVNDFQKGDIAEGYSVSREKKESFPLTVTSAQKNPTAFYLCASSPGQIYEQYFGPGTRLTVT.

A single count supports this clone. This chain links TRBV4-3 with TRBJ2-1; a weak D match, TRBD1 (5 bases). The CDR3 has 16 amino acids. V lost 0 bases and J lost 4, with 13 bases in between. Germline values: CDR1 LGHNA, CDR2 YSLEER. The CDR3 is CASSQETRQKYNEQFF. The CDR3 region has the DNA TGCGCCAGCAGCCAAGAAACCAGACAGAAATACAATGAGCAGTTCTTC.

This clone was picked up one time. The V and J genes are TRBV29-1 and TRBJ2-1; a weak D match, TRBD2 (6 bases). The CDR3 is 14 residues long. V was shortened by 8 bases and J by 7 bases, with 21 bases between the two germline ends. Per germline, CDR1 SQVTM and CDR2 ANQGSEA. The CDR3 protein is CSTRTGAYPNEQFF. Here the CDR3 DNA reads TGCAGCACTCGAACGGGAGCTTACCCAAATGAGCAGTTCTTC.

Only one count was recorded for this clone. The chain employs TRBV7-9 and TRBJ2-1, with TRBD2 as a possible D gene (5 bases). Germline CDR1 is SEHNR and CDR2 is FQNEAQ (reference sequence). CDR3 length: 14 residues. V was pared by 0 bases and J by 5 bases, with 8 bases between. As DNA, the CDR3 is TGTGCCAGCAGCTTAGCGGGAGCTCACAATGAGCAGTTCTTC. Protein sequence: CASSLAGAHNEQFF.

The CDR3 region has the DNA TGTGCCAGCAGCGTAGACGGGTTCAGCACAGATACGCAGTATTTT. Protein sequence: CASSVDGFSTDTQYF. The chain carries TRBV9 and TRBJ2-3; no clear D. The germline V gene has CDR1 SGDLS and CDR2 YYNGEE. The germline V and J ends were trimmed by 0 bases and 0 bases, with 8 bases remaining between them. The CDR3 totals 15 residues. Drawing the rest from reference TRBV9 and TRBJ2-3, the complete variable domain is DSGVTQTPKHLITATGQRVTLRCSPRSGDLSVYWYQQSLDQGLQFLIQYYNGEERAKGNILERFSAQQFPDLHSELNLSSLELGDSALYFCASSVDGFSTDTQYFGPGTRLTVL.

The chain employs TRBV6-6 and TRBJ1-5, with D tentatively TRBD1 (5 bases). V was cut by 4 bases and J by 2 bases, with 9 bases left in between. Germline V gene lookup returns CDR1 MNHNY and CDR2 SVGAGI (reference sequence). This CDR3 spans 14 amino acids. CDR3 residues: CASSLGGGNQPQHF. CDR3 sequence (DNA): TGTGCCAGCAGTTTAGGAGGGGGCAATCAGCCCCAGCATTTT.

The chain links TRBV18 to TRBJ1-5, with 8 bases fitting TRBD1. V trimming: 5 bases; J trimming: 6 bases; junction bases outside the gene matches: 3. The CDR3 length is 13 residues. The germline V gene encodes CDR1 KGHSH and CDR2 LQKENI. The CDR3 sequence is CASSEQGVQPQHF. In DNA form, the CDR3 reads TGTGCCAGCTCAGAACAGGGGGTTCAGCCCCAGCATTTT.

The chain is built from TRBV5-1 and TRBJ1-2; tentative D call: TRBD1 (6 bases). Trimming stripped 0 bases from V and 5 bases from J, with 11 bases between. The CDR3 has 14 amino acids. Germline values: CDR1 SGHRS, CDR2 YFSETQ. CDR3 residues: CASSLEQGLYGYTF. The DNA of the CDR3 is TGCGCCAGCAGCTTGGAGCAGGGGCTGTATGGCTACACCTTC.

The rearrangement links TRBV7-9 to TRBJ1-6; no reliable D call. Germline loops: CDR1 SEHNR, CDR2 FQNEAQ (reference sequence). CDR3 size: 17 residues. Trimming removed 2 bases from V and 0 bases from J, with 11 bases in between. The CDR3, as DNA: TGTGCCAGCAGCTTAAGAGCTGAGAGCTCCTATAATTCACCCCTCCACTTT. This gives the protein CASSLRAESSYNSPLHF.

CDR3 DNA: TGTGCCAGCAGTGAAGTGGGAGGGTCTGATCTTAATGAAAAACTGTTTTTT. Residues: CASSEVGGSDLNEKLFF. The chain combines TRBV2 with TRBJ1-4, with unresolved D. V was trimmed by 1 base and J by 4 bases, leaving 16 bases between them. CDR1 and CDR2 (germline): SNHLY, FYNNEI. The CDR3 is 17 amino acids.

The chain links TRBV2 to TRBJ1-3; the D gene is possibly TRBD1 (5 bases). Germline CDR1 reads SNHLY; CDR2 reads FYNNEI. V was trimmed by 4 bases and J by 0 bases, leaving 13 bases between them. This CDR3 comprises 16 residues. The CDR3 reads CASSAFSGISGNTIYF. CDR3 nucleotides: TGTGCCAGCAGTGCTTTTTCAGGGATCTCTGGAAACACCATATATTTT.

The chain is built from TRBV6-5 and TRBJ1-1; weak D call: TRBD1 (6 bases). The CDR3 length is 15 residues. V lost 2 bases and J 1 base, leaving 11 bases between the germline ends. The germline CDR1 and CDR2 sequences are MNHEY and SVGAGI. CDR3 sequence reads: CASSYGQISNTEAFF. For the CDR3, the DNA is TGTGCCAGCAGTTACGGACAGATATCGAACACTGAAGCTTTCTTT.

This clone turned up a few times. The gene calls are TRBV9 and TRBJ1-4; 7 nucleotides agree with TRBD1. The germline V gene has CDR1 SGDLS and CDR2 YYNGEE. The trim removed 3 bases at V and 11 bases at J, leaving 4 bases unmatched. This CDR3 region has 12 residues. The CDR3 sequence is CASSGDSGKLFF. In nucleotides, the CDR3 is TGTGCCAGCAGCGGGGACAGCGGGAAACTGTTTTTT.

The rearrangement uses TRBV5-1 and TRBJ1-4, with TRBD1 matching over 8 bases. Germline CDR1 reads SGHRS; CDR2 reads YFSETQ. This CDR3 is built from 14 residues. V lost 3 bases to trimming and J lost 8 bases; unmatched junction nucleotides: 6. CDR3 amino acids: CASSSTGVGEKLFF. The CDR3 DNA sequence: TGCGCCAGCAGCTCGACAGGGGTAGGGGAAAAACTGTTTTTT.

The rearrangement links TRBV6-6 to TRBJ2-3; D remains unclear. CDR3 length: 14 amino acids. In germline, CDR1 is MNHNY, CDR2 SVGAGI (reference sequence). Trimming took off 0 bases at V and 2 bases at J, with 6 bases between the two ends. As DNA, the CDR3 is TGTGCCAGCAGTTACTCTAGTACCACAGATACGCAGTATTTT. This sequence encodes CASSYSSTTDTQYF.

The chain carries TRBV7-8 and TRBJ1-4; weak D call: TRBD1 (5 bases). In germline, CDR1 is SGHVS, CDR2 FQNEAQ. The CDR3 is made up of 13 amino acids. Trimming removed 6 bases at V and 6 bases at J, with 11 bases between. In DNA form, the CDR3 reads TGTGCCAGCAGGCGGGCGGGGGATGAAAAACTGTTTTTT. It encodes CASRRAGDEKLFF.

The chain recombines TRBV6-6 with TRBJ1-6; D perhaps matches TRBD1 (5 bases). The CDR3 extends over 14 amino acids. Trimming took 10 bases from V and 7 from J, leaving 17 bases between them. Per the germline V gene, CDR1 is MNHNY and CDR2 is SVGAGI (reference sequence). DNA for the CDR3: TGTGCCACCCTGGGGGGGGGTACGAATTCACCCCTCCACTTT. The encoded protein is CATLGGGTNSPLHF.

The V and J genes are TRBV4-1 and TRBJ2-5; possible D gene TRBD1, 6 bases. V was shortened by 1 base and J by 3 bases, with 12 bases between the two germline ends. The CDR3 covers 15 residues. CDR1 MGHRA and CDR2 YSYEKL come from the germline V gene. CDR3 nucleotides: TGCGCCAGCAGCCAAGGCCGGACAGAAGAAGAGACCCAGTACTTC. It codes for CASSQGRTEEETQYF.

To note about this clone: At one end, the junction sequence differs from germline, possibly due to a read error. The gene calls are TRBV5-1 and TRBJ1-6; TRBD1 might be the D (6 bases). Germline V gene lookup returns CDR1 SGHRS and CDR2 YFSETQ. The CDR3 extends over 16 amino acids. The CDR3 region has the DNA TGCGCCAGCAGATCGAGGGGGGGCGATTATAGTTCACCCCTCCACTTT. Encoded protein: CASRSRGGDYSSPLHF.

The V call is TRBV19, the J call TRBJ2-5, with D unresolved. The CDR3 loop spans 12 amino acids. V lost 5 bases to trimming and J lost 1 base, with 5 bases between them. The germline CDR1 and CDR2 sequences are LNHDA and SQIVND (reference sequence). CDR3 region: CASSPSQETQYF. Written as DNA, the CDR3 is TGTGCCAGTAGTCCCAGCCAAGAGACCCAGTACTTC.

This chain joins TRBV7-9 and TRBJ1-1; TRBD1 is a possible D gene (5 bases). This CDR3 comprises 14 residues. The V end lost 5 bases, the J end lost 4 bases, and 14 bases lay between the germline ends. Per the germline V gene, CDR1 is SEHNR and CDR2 is FQNEAQ (reference sequence). The CDR3, as DNA: TGTGCCAGCAGCCCACAGGAGCGGGTCACTGAAGCTTTCTTT. Protein: CASSPQERVTEAFF.

This chain joins TRBV6-6 and TRBJ1-3; TRBD1 aligns across 8 bases. Germline loops: CDR1 MNHNY, CDR2 SVGAGI (reference sequence). Trimming removed 7 bases from V and 4 bases from J; junction bases left unmatched: 9. CDR3 length: 15 residues. CDR3 DNA: TGTGCCAGCACCCCAATCCAGGGGGCGGGAAACACCATATATTTT. Protein product: CASTPIQGAGNTIYF.

The chain has TRBV6-5 and TRBJ2-7, with TRBD1 matching over 8 bases. CDR3 size: 14 residues. V shed 6 bases, J shed 0 bases, and the junction held 4 bases outside the gene matches. Per the germline V gene, CDR1 is MNHEY and CDR2 is SVGAGI. CDR3 sequence: CASSRQGLSYEQYF. The CDR3 DNA sequence: TGTGCCAGCAGCCGACAGGGGCTCTCCTACGAGCAGTACTTC.